Listed below are T cell receptor beta chains from one sample, sequenced in a study of blood T cell repertoires in COVID-19. Only in-frame clones appear in the TCRdb table, and some are missing; sequencing was by immunoSEQ multiplex PCR. The sample consists of about 42,000 clones, 70% to 80% of them appearing once. Source material: peripheral blood. Source of these receptors: a man between 70 and 80 years old with active or convalescent COVID-19. Both conserved end residues are part of each CDR3. D genes are given only for firm matches. Clone size is not always given. Where it is, it says once, few, many or a class for expanded clones.

D,V,J,size,CDR3,DNA
-,TRBV7-2,TRBJ2-2,-,CASSAREVELFF,TGTGCCAGCAGCGCGCGAGAGGTGGAGCTGTTTTTT
TRBD1,TRBV29-1,TRBJ1-2,many,CSVGTGDYGYTF,TGCAGCGTGGGGACAGGAGACTATGGCTACACCTTC
TRBD1,TRBV28,TRBJ2-7,-,CANSLNGQGHEQYF,TGTGCCAACAGTTTAAATGGACAGGGCCACGAGCAGTACTTC
TRBD1,TRBV6-5,TRBJ1-6,-,CASRPGQGWSPLHF,TGTGCCAGCAGGCCGGGACAGGGTTGGTCACCCCTCCACTTT
TRBD1,TRBV28,TRBJ1-4,-,CASSPWGTGDNEKLFF,TGTGCCAGCAGTCCATGGGGGACAGGGGATAATGAAAAACTGTTTTTT
TRBD2,TRBV27,TRBJ2-5,few,CASTSAGGETQYF,TGTGCGAGCACGAGTGCGGGGGGGGAGACCCAGTACTTC
-,TRBV11-3,TRBJ1-6,few,CASSSRGWGAGSPLHF,TGTGCCAGCAGCTCGCGGGGGTGGGGGGCGGGATCACCCCTCCACTTT
-,TRBV19,TRBJ2-1,-,CASTENNEQFF,TGTGCCAGTACAGAAAACAATGAGCAGTTCTTC
-,TRBV5-4,TRBJ2-7,few,CASSSYRADEQYF,TGTGCCAGCAGCTCATACAGGGCCGACGAGCAGTACTTC
TRBD2,TRBV30,TRBJ2-3,once,CAWSIAGGRDTQYF,TGTGCCTGGAGTATAGCGGGGGGTCGGGATACGCAGTATTTT
TRBD2,TRBV5-1,TRBJ2-5,-,CASSLSLAGGSGETQYF,TGCGCCAGCAGCTTGAGTCTAGCGGGGGGGTCTGGGGAGACCCAGTACTTC
TRBD2,TRBV10-2,TRBJ2-2,-,CASRTSGVTGELFF,TGCGCCAGCAGGACTAGCGGAGTCACCGGGGAGCTGTTTTTT
TRBD1,TRBV4-2,TRBJ1-2,-,CASSWTGGDGYTF,TGTGCCAGCAGCTGGACAGGGGGAGATGGCTACACCTTC
-,TRBV27,TRBJ2-1,few,CASFRDTYPAGNNEQFF,TGTGCCAGCTTCCGGGACACCTATCCCGCGGGCAACAATGAGCAGTTCTTC
-,TRBV6-6,TRBJ2-5,once,CASRPRLDQETQYF,TGTGCCAGCAGGCCCCGACTAGACCAAGAGACCCAGTACTTC
TRBD2,TRBV28,TRBJ2-3,-,CASISGGAGDTQYF,TGTGCCAGCATAAGCGGGGGGGCAGGAGATACGCAGTATTTT
TRBD2,TRBV6-1,TRBJ2-2,-,CASSENLAGSKELFF,TGTGCCAGCAGTGAAAACCTAGCGGGGTCTAAGGAGCTGTTTTTT
-,TRBV7-9,TRBJ2-1,-,CASSWERRWAKFF,TGTGCCAGCAGCTGGGAGAGGCGGTGGGCGAAGTTCTTC
TRBD2,TRBV6-1,TRBJ2-3,-,CASSEVAGGGTDTQYF,TGTGCCAGCAGTGAGGTAGCGGGGGGGGGCACAGATACGCAGTATTTT
TRBD2,TRBV9,TRBJ2-1,-,CASSVSGGEVEQFF,TGTGCCAGCAGCGTTAGCGGGGGGGAAGTGGAGCAGTTCTTC
TRBD1,TRBV4-2,TRBJ1-4,-,CASSQDLGQGVEKLFF,TGTGCCAGCAGCCAAGATTTGGGACAGGGGGTTGAAAAACTGTTTTTT
TRBD1,TRBV30,TRBJ1-5,-,CAWSHRAGGNQPQHF,TGTGCCTGGAGTCATCGGGCAGGGGGGAATCAGCCCCAGCATTTT
TRBD1,TRBV15,TRBJ1-5,few,CATSLTGARNQPQHF,TGTGCCACCAGCCTTACAGGGGCCCGCAATCAGCCCCAGCATTTT
-,TRBV23-1,TRBJ1-2,-,CAGGGGADGYTF,TGCGCCGGCGGTGGAGGGGCAGACGGCTACACCTTC
-,TRBV12-5,TRBJ2-2,-,CASGLASTHHGTGELFF,TGTGCTAGTGGTTTGGCATCGACTCACCACGGCACCGGGGAGCTGTTTTTT
-,TRBV6-1,TRBJ1-5,-,CASSEAPFEAGPQHF,TGTGCCAGCAGTGAAGCTCCCTTTGAGGCGGGGCCCCAGCATTTT
-,TRBV5-1,TRBJ1-2,-,CASSTAPGLNGYTF,TGCGCCAGCAGCACGGCCCCAGGCCTTAATGGCTACACCTTC
-,TRBV7-2,TRBJ1-5,-,CASSLVVLSAQHF,TGTGCCAGCAGCTTAGTTGTGTTGTCGGCCCAGCATTTT
-,TRBV28,TRBJ2-5,-,CASSLPSTETQYF,TGTGCCAGCAGCCTCCCCTCTACGGAGACCCAGTACTTC
-,TRBV10-3,TRBJ1-1,-,CAIRWGPDTEAFF,TGTGCCATCAGGTGGGGGCCGGACACTGAAGCTTTCTTT
-,TRBV2,TRBJ2-3,-,CASSDPWEDTQYF,TGTGCCAGCAGTGACCCCTGGGAGGATACGCAGTATTTT
-,TRBV30,TRBJ2-2,-,CARGGKSNFPAGELFF,TGTGCCAGGGGGGGCAAAAGTAATTTTCCGGCCGGGGAGCTGTTTTTT
-,TRBV7-3,TRBJ2-2,-,CASSLGQGDTGELFF,TGTGCCAGCAGCCTGGGGCAGGGTGACACCGGGGAGCTGTTTTTT
TRBD1,TRBV4-1,TRBJ1-2,-,CASSQPSTGLAKYGYTF,TGCGCCAGCAGCCAACCCTCGACAGGGCTAGCTAAATATGGCTACACCTTC
-,TRBV2,TRBJ1-5,-,CASSGGQPQHF,TGTGCCAGCAGTGGAGGTCAGCCCCAGCATTTT
-,TRBV11-3,TRBJ1-1,-,CASARDTEAFF,TGTGCCAGCGCGCGGGACACTGAAGCTTTCTTT
-,TRBV2,TRBJ1-6,-,CASSEGRYPLHF,TGTGCCAGCAGTGAAGGCCGGTATCCCCTCCACTTT
TRBD2,TRBV5-1,TRBJ2-5,-,CASSGDGLVQETQYF,TGCGCCAGCAGCGGAGACGGACTAGTCCAAGAGACCCAGTACTTC
-,TRBV7-9,TRBJ2-1,few,CASSLTGSSYNEQFF,TGTGCCAGCAGCTTAACAGGGAGCTCCTACAATGAGCAGTTCTTC
-,TRBV7-3,TRBJ1-1,-,CASSFKTESTEAFF,TGTGCCAGCAGCTTCAAGACAGAGAGCACTGAAGCTTTCTTT
TRBD1,TRBV5-8,TRBJ1-6,-,CASSRRTGGNSPLHF,TGTGCCAGCAGTCGAAGGACAGGGGGGAATTCACCCCTCCACTTT
-,TRBV28,TRBJ2-1,-,CASSSTGSNEQFF,TGTGCCAGCAGTTCTACAGGTAGCAATGAGCAGTTCTTC
TRBD1,TRBV5-5,TRBJ2-3,few,CASSSRQGADTQYF,TGTGCCAGCAGCTCCCGACAGGGGGCAGATACGCAGTATTTT
TRBD1,TRBV4-1,TRBJ1-4,-,CASSHRTGGSTNEKLFF,TGCGCCAGCAGCCACCGGACAGGGGGGTCAACTAATGAAAAACTGTTTTTT
TRBD1,TRBV6-1,TRBJ1-1,-,CASRPGQGMNTEAFF,TGTGCCAGCAGGCCCGGACAGGGGATGAACACTGAAGCTTTCTTT